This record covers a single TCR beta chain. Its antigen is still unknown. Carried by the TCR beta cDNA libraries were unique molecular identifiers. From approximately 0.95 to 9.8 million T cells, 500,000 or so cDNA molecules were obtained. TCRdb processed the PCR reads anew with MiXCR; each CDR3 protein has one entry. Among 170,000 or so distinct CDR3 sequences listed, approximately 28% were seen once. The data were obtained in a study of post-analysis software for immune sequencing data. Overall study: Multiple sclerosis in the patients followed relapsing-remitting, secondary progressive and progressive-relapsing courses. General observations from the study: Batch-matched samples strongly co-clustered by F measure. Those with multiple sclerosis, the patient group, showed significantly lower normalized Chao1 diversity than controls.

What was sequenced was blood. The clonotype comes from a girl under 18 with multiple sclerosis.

CDR3 sequence: CASRRQFDEKLFF. The CDR3 DNA sequence: TGTGCCAGCAGAAGACAGTTCGATGAAAAACTGTTTTTT. V and J are TRBV2 and TRBJ1-4; perhaps TRBD1 as D (5 bases). With 6 bases removed from V and 6 bases from J, the gap between germline ends came to 11 bases. Germline assignment: CDR1 SNHLY and CDR2 FYNNEI. The CDR3 contains 13 residues.